The 13 T cell receptor beta chains in this list originate from one sample, sequenced in a study of blood T cells in healthy people across ages. For the second PCR, which ran for about 7 to 11 cycles, a sample-barcoded 5' primer and a J-beta primer mix were used. Using its own MiXCR run on the 5' RACE reads, TCRdb lists one record per CDR3 protein. The sample lists about 1.4 million distinct CDR3 sequences, almost 60% occurring once. The specimen sequenced was blood. All receptors come from a man between 18 and 35 years old in good health.

The CDR3 region has the DNA TGCAGTGCTAGAGATTCGGATGGTGTTTACAATGAGCAGTTCTTC. Its protein product is CSARDSDGVYNEQFF. V is TRBV20-1 and J is TRBJ2-1; D gene uncertain. Germline values: CDR1 DFQATT, CDR2 SNEGSKA (reference sequence). Trimming pared 0 bases from V and 4 bases from J, leaving 13 bases between. CDR3 length: 15 residues.

This clonotype was seen ten or more times. V gene TRBV20-1 combines with J gene TRBJ2-3, with a possible D match to TRBD2 (6 bases). The CDR3 is made up of 14 amino acids. The germline V and J ends were trimmed by 6 bases and 6 bases, with 19 bases remaining between them. Germline assignment: CDR1 DFQATT and CDR2 SNEGSKA (reference sequence). The CDR3 here is CSADTGGAADTQYF. DNA of the CDR3: TGCAGTGCCGATACAGGAGGGGCCGCGGATACGCAGTATTTT.

This clonotype was counted between two and nine times. The chain combines TRBV5-1 with TRBJ1-1, with TRBD1 matching 7 bases. Germline assignment: CDR1 SGHRS and CDR2 YFSETQ. This CDR3 has 13 amino acids. V trimming: 4 bases; J trimming: 8 bases; junction bases outside the gene matches: 8. The CDR3 loop is CASSGGDSTEAFF. The CDR3, as DNA: TGCGCCAGCAGCGGCGGGGACAGTACCGAAGCTTTCTTT. The full variable domain, rest sourced from reference TRBV5-1 and TRBJ1-1, is KAGVTQTPRYLIKTRGQQVTLSCSPISGHRSVSWYQQTPGQGLQFLFEYFSETQRNKGNFPGRFSGRQFSNSRSEMNVSTLELGDSALYLCASSGGDSTEAFFGQGTRLTVV.

The V call is TRBV6-2 or TRBV6-3, the J call TRBJ2-7, with D possibly TRBD1 on 5 matching bases. V gave up 0 bases and J gave up 0 bases, with 9 bases separating them. This CDR3 comprises 15 residues. CDR1 is MNHEY, CDR2 SVGEGT, per germline. DNA for the CDR3: TGTGCCAGCAGTTACTCCCCCAGGGCCTCCTACGAGCAGTACTTC. Its protein is CASSYSPRASYEQYF.

This chain links TRBV20-1 with TRBJ2-1; D possibly corresponds to TRBD2 (5 bases). There are 13 residues in the CDR3. In germline, CDR1 is DFQATT, CDR2 SNEGSKA (reference sequence). The germline V and J ends were trimmed by 5 bases and 2 bases, with 10 bases remaining between them. The CDR3 bases are TGCAGTGCTGACGAGAGGGCCTACAATGAGCAGTTCTTC. Its translation is CSADERAYNEQFF.

CDR3 amino acids: CASSSEGMETQYF. CDR3 in DNA: TGTGCCAGCAGCTCAGAGGGGATGGAGACCCAGTACTTC. The chain links TRBV11-2 to TRBJ2-5; D may correspond to TRBD1 or TRBD2 (5 bases each). The length of the CDR3 is 13 residues. Germline CDR1 is SGHAT and CDR2 is FQNNGV. V lost 4 bases to trimming and J lost 5 bases, with 11 bases between them.

The chain combines TRBV4-3 with TRBJ2-6, with D uncertain. Per the germline V gene, CDR1 is LGHNA and CDR2 is YSLEER. This CDR3 spans 17 amino acids. V lost 0 bases and J 0 bases, leaving 9 bases between the germline ends. The CDR3 nucleotides are TGCGCCAGCAGCCAAGATCGAAGTGACTCTGGGGCCAACGTCCTGACTTTC. Protein sequence: CASSQDRSDSGANVLTF.

The chain couples TRBV6-2 or TRBV6-3 to TRBJ2-7; 7 nucleotides align to TRBD1. V shed 2 bases, J shed 4 bases, and the junction held 29 bases outside the gene matches. This CDR3 spans 22 amino acids. Per germline, CDR1 MNHEY and CDR2 SVGEGT. The CDR3 DNA reads as TGTGCCAGCAGTTACCCGGGAAAAGTCCAGACAGGGCGAAATCTTCCATTTTACGAGCAGTACTTC. Protein product: CASSYPGKVQTGRNLPFYEQYF.

V gene TRBV20-1 combines with J gene TRBJ2-5; 8 bases are a match to TRBD2. The V gene's germline CDR1 is DFQATT and CDR2 SNEGSKA (reference sequence). V lost 6 bases to trimming and J lost 2 bases; unmatched junction nucleotides: 11. The CDR3 length is 15 residues. This CDR3 reads CSATLRGGFQETQYF. DNA of the CDR3: TGCAGTGCCACATTACGGGGGGGGTTTCAAGAGACCCAGTACTTC.

This clonotype was detected a few times. This chain links TRBV6-5 with TRBJ2-7; the D is unclear. The J call could be wrong; TRBJ2-5 is a better fit for the DNA end. The CDR3 extends over 13 amino acids. Germline lookup yields CDR1 MNHEY and CDR2 SVGAGI. The CDR3 bases are TGTGCCAGCAGTGCTAATTTTAAGGAGACCCAGTACTTC. Protein: CASSANFKETQYF.

The V and J genes are TRBV29-1 and TRBJ2-2; D gene uncertain. This CDR3 comprises 11 residues. The germline V gene has CDR1 SQVTM and CDR2 ANQGSEA. Trimming took 7 bases from V and 3 from J, leaving 6 bases between them. This chain's CDR3 is CSGRDTGELFF. In DNA, the CDR3 is TGCAGCGGCAGAGACACCGGGGAGCTGTTTTTT.

This clonotype was counted only a few times. This chain links TRBV20-1 with TRBJ2-4; D may be TRBD2 (6 bases). The ends were cut back, 7 bases at V and 8 bases at J, with 21 bases in the middle. CDR1 DFQATT and CDR2 SNEGSKA come from the germline V gene (reference sequence). The CDR3 covers 14 residues. The CDR3 bases are TGCAGTGGCGCTCGAGGGACGGGGGTAGACATTCAGTACTTC. This translates into CSGARGTGVDIQYF.

This clonotype has more than one count but fewer than ten. The gene calls are TRBV29-1 and TRBJ2-7; 7 bases are a match to TRBD1. Trimming cost V 5 bases and J 0 bases; bases outside gene matches: 7. CDR1 and CDR2 from the germline V gene are SQVTM and ANQGSEA. This CDR3 has 14 amino acids. This chain's CDR3 is CSVRGGTDSYEQYF. CDR3 DNA sequence: TGCAGCGTTCGGGGTGGGACAGACTCCTACGAGCAGTACTTC.